Presented here are 30 T cell receptor beta chains from one specimen sequenced in a study of cytomegalovirus exposure and HLA in healthy donors. In the PCR, 60 Vbeta and 13 Jbeta primers were used. This table comes from immunoSEQ multiplex PCR, and its TCRdb copy is limited to in-frame clones, with some not included. Of approximately 160,000 clones in the sample, 77% were seen once. Sample: PBMCs. These receptors were obtained from a woman in her thirties in good health and CMV-seropositive.

This clone was seen a few times. This rearrangement joins TRBV9 to TRBJ2-7; D gene ambiguous. Trimming stripped 0 bases from V and 6 bases from J, with 10 bases between. The CDR3 consists of 13 residues. Germline CDR1 and CDR2: SGDLS and YYNGEE. CDR3: CASSVEPPSEQYF. CDR3 bases: TGTGCCAGCAGCGTAGAGCCCCCAAGCGAGCAGTACTTC.

Worth noting for this clone: The junction and the germline gene differ at one end; a read error may be behind it. CDR3 amino acids: CSVEVYERNPRTGF. The DNA of the CDR3 is TGCAGCGTTGAAGTATATGAAAGGAACCCAAGGACAGGCTTC. The chain combines TRBV29-1 with TRBJ1-2; 7 nucleotides align to TRBD1. The CDR3 runs 14 residues. Germline V gene lookup returns CDR1 SQVTM and CDR2 ANQGSEA.

The rearrangement links TRBV28 to TRBJ1-1; D gene unclear. The CDR3 sequence is 15 residues long. The V gene lost 5 bases and the J gene lost 4 bases, with 17 bases spanning the gap. CDR1 MDHEN and CDR2 SYDVKM come from the germline V gene. Written as DNA, the CDR3 is TGTGCCAGCAGTCCACCACACCGAGGAATCACTGAAGCTTTCTTT. This translates into CASSPPHRGITEAFF.

The rearrangement joins TRBV27 to TRBJ1-5, with D maybe TRBD1 (6 bases). The CDR3 is 15 residues long. Germline CDR1 reads MNHEY; CDR2 reads SMNVEV (reference sequence). The V gene lost 6 bases and the J gene lost 0 bases, with 12 bases spanning the gap. This chain's CDR3 is CASRITGYSNQPQHF. DNA for the CDR3: TGTGCCAGCAGGATAACAGGGTATAGCAATCAGCCCCAGCATTTT.

J is TRBJ1-1 and V is TRBV27; 8 bases match TRBD1. V lost 4 bases to trimming and J lost 4 bases; unmatched junction nucleotides: 2. The CDR3 contains 13 residues. CDR1 is MNHEY, CDR2 SMNVEV, per germline (reference sequence). The CDR3 sequence: CASSSTGGTEAFF. The CDR3 bases are TGTGCCAGCAGTTCCACAGGGGGCACTGAAGCTTTCTTT.

This clone was recorded once. The chain carries TRBV2 and TRBJ2-1, with 8 nucleotides matching TRBD2. This CDR3 is 15 amino acids long. Germline V CDR1 and CDR2: SNHLY, FYNNEI. J lost 5 bases, V lost 4 bases, and 7 bases had no gene match. The CDR3 reads CASSASSGFHNEQFF. Here the CDR3 DNA reads TGTGCCAGCAGTGCATCTAGCGGGTTCCACAATGAGCAGTTCTTC.

This clone was counted only a few times. This CDR3 is CASSAEAGYSNQPQHF. As DNA, the CDR3 is TGTGCCAGCAGTGCAGAGGCCGGCTATAGCAATCAGCCCCAGCATTTT. V gene TRBV6-1 combines with J gene TRBJ1-5, with D unclear. V was pared by 4 bases and J by 0 bases, with 13 bases between. This CDR3 region has 16 residues. Germline V gives CDR1 MNHNS, CDR2 SASEGT.

This chain joins TRBV7-9 and TRBJ2-7, with 7 nucleotides matching TRBD1. Germline CDR1 is SEHNR and CDR2 is FQNEAQ (reference sequence). Unmatched junction bases numbered 6, after V lost 1 base and J lost 3 bases. The CDR3 loop spans 15 amino acids. CDR3: CASSLEGAGSYEQYF. In DNA form, the CDR3 reads TGTGCCAGCAGCTTAGAGGGGGCAGGGAGCTACGAGCAGTACTTC.

V and J are TRBV10-1 and TRBJ2-1; 10 bases align to TRBD2. CDR3 length: 18 residues. CDR1 and CDR2 (germline): WNHNN, SYGVQD (reference sequence). Unmatched junction bases numbered 8, after V lost 3 bases and J lost 0 bases. This CDR3 reads CASSDLAGGTSSYNEQFF. CDR3 nucleotide sequence: TGCGCCAGCAGTGATTTAGCGGGAGGTACAAGCTCCTACAATGAGCAGTTCTTC.

The chain couples TRBV19 to TRBJ2-5, with 7 bases lining up with TRBD2. With 10 bases clipped from V and 5 bases from J, the junction kept 10 bases outside the gene matches. There are 13 residues in the CDR3. The germline gives CDR1 LNHDA, CDR2 SQIVND (reference sequence). The CDR3 is CATRPGGEETQYF. As DNA, the CDR3 is TGTGCCACCCGTCCGGGGGGTGAGGAGACCCAGTACTTC.

The J gene is TRBJ2-5, the V gene TRBV27, with a possible D match to TRBD1 (5 bases). The CDR3 sequence is 15 residues long. Germline V gene lookup returns CDR1 MNHEY and CDR2 SMNVEV (reference sequence). Trimming pared 7 bases from V and 7 bases from J, leaving 22 bases between. In DNA form, the CDR3 reads TGTGCCAGCAAAAACCTTGGGGCAGCCGGCGGGACCCAGTACTTC. This codes for CASKNLGAAGGTQYF.

The chain joins TRBV6-5 to TRBJ1-2, with 8 nucleotides matching TRBD1. J gave up 6 bases and V 2 bases, and 8 bases lay outside the gene matches. Germline lookup yields CDR1 MNHEY and CDR2 SVGAGI. The CDR3 loop spans 15 amino acids. In DNA form, the CDR3 reads TGTGCCAGCAGTTACGGTCGGACAGGGATAAATGGCTACACCTTC. As protein: CASSYGRTGINGYTF.

This rearrangement joins TRBV9 to TRBJ2-2; a possible D gene is TRBD2 (6 bases). Trimming stripped 4 bases from V and 1 base from J, with 14 bases between. Per the germline V gene, CDR1 is SGDLS and CDR2 is YYNGEE. CDR3 length: 16 amino acids. CDR3 sequence (DNA): TGTGCCAGCAGCCCCCGCGGGGATAGGAACACCGGGGAGCTGTTTTTT. Amino acid sequence: CASSPRGDRNTGELFF.

The chain carries TRBV5-1 and TRBJ2-7, with a possible D match to TRBD2 (6 bases). V was shortened by 5 bases and J by 5 bases, with 17 bases between the two germline ends. The CDR3 extends over 14 amino acids. The germline gives CDR1 SGHRS, CDR2 YFSETQ. Written as DNA, the CDR3 is TGCGCCAGCAGTGCTGGACTAAGGCCCGACGAGCAGTACTTC. Residues: CASSAGLRPDEQYF. The full variable domain, rest sourced from reference TRBV5-1 and TRBJ2-7, is KAGVTQTPRYLIKTRGQQVTLSCSPISGHRSVSWYQQTPGQGLQFLFEYFSETQRNKGNFPGRFSGRQFSNSRSEMNVSTLELGDSALYLCASSAGLRPDEQYFGPGTRLTVT.

The chain has TRBV27 and TRBJ2-7; D is possibly TRBD2 (6 bases). Germline CDR1 MNHEY, CDR2 SMNVEV (reference sequence). Deletions cut 3 bases from V and 3 bases from J, with 12 bases between. The CDR3 runs to 14 residues. The CDR3 region is CASSFSGDVYEQYF. DNA for the CDR3: TGTGCCAGCAGTTTTTCGGGAGACGTCTACGAGCAGTACTTC.

V gene TRBV7-3 combines with J gene TRBJ2-7; the D gene is possibly TRBD1 (5 bases). V lost 5 bases and J 7 bases, leaving 12 bases between the germline ends. The CDR3 extends over 12 amino acids. Germline lookup yields CDR1 SGHTA and CDR2 FQGTGA. As DNA, the CDR3 is TGTGCCAGCAGCCTCCTGGGGCGAGAGCAGTACTTC. This translates into CASSLLGREQYF.

The chain links TRBV5-5 to TRBJ1-3; 8 bases agree with TRBD1. V was clipped by 2 bases and J by 0 bases; unmatched bases: 4. CDR3 length equals 16 residues. Germline V gives CDR1 SGHKS, CDR2 YYEKEE (reference sequence). In nucleotides, the CDR3 is TGTGCCAGCAGCTTCACAGGGGGAAACTCTGGAAACACCATATATTTT. Translated: CASSFTGGNSGNTIYF.

This clone was counted between two and nine times. The rearrangement joins TRBV28 to TRBJ1-2; the match to TRBD1 covers 8 bases. The length of the CDR3 is 13 residues. CDR1 is MDHEN and CDR2 is SYDVKM in the germline V gene. The V gene end was trimmed by 5 bases and the J gene end by 8 bases; junction bases not matched to a gene: 7. The CDR3 protein is CASSPGGARGYTF. Written as DNA, the CDR3 is TGTGCCAGCAGTCCAGGGGGCGCGAGGGGCTACACCTTC.

The J gene is TRBJ2-7, the V gene TRBV5-1; 7 nucleotides match TRBD1. Germline V lookup: CDR1 SGHRS, CDR2 YFSETQ. The ends lost 3 bases at V and 3 bases at J; junction bases unmatched: 6. CDR3 length: 14 residues. CDR3 in amino acids: CASSSPGTDYEQYF. The CDR3 coding sequence is TGCGCCAGCAGCTCCCCCGGGACAGACTACGAGCAGTACTTC.

The chain employs TRBV5-6 and TRBJ1-4; TRBD1 aligns across 9 bases. The CDR3 is 13 amino acids. The trim removed 1 base at V and 12 bases at J, leaving 4 bases unmatched. Germline V gives CDR1 SGHDT, CDR2 YYEEEE. The CDR3 protein is CASSLTGGIELFF. CDR3 nucleotide sequence: TGTGCCAGCAGCTTGACAGGGGGCATTGAACTGTTTTTT.

The chain uses TRBV25-1 and TRBJ2-4; a possible D gene is TRBD1 (5 bases). The V end was cut by 7 bases, the J end by 8 bases, with 12 bases between. Germline lookup yields CDR1 MGHDK and CDR2 SYGVNS. This CDR3 comprises 12 residues. CDR3 bases: TGTGCCAGCACCTTCCAGGGTGACATTCAGTACTTC. Translating it yields CASTFQGDIQYF.

The V and J genes are TRBV28 and TRBJ2-1; TRBD2 is a possible D gene (6 bases). The ends were cut back, 7 bases at V and 8 bases at J, with 18 bases in the middle. Germline lookup yields CDR1 MDHEN and CDR2 SYDVKM. The CDR3 length is 14 residues. The CDR3 bases are TGTGCCAGCACCGACCTGCGGGACCGGGATGAGCAGTTCTTC. It encodes CASTDLRDRDEQFF.

V and J are TRBV28 and TRBJ2-7; 9 bases agree with TRBD2. Germline CDR1 and CDR2: MDHEN and SYDVKM. The CDR3 length is 15 residues. The trim removed 5 bases at V and 2 bases at J, leaving 7 bases unmatched. The CDR3 coding sequence is TGTGCCAGCAGTCCAAGGGGACTAGCCGCCTACGAGCAGTACTTC. It specifies CASSPRGLAAYEQYF.

This clone was counted a few times. The genes are TRBV5-4 and TRBJ1-1; the match to TRBD1 covers 9 bases. CDR1 is SGHNT and CDR2 is YYREEE in the germline V gene (reference sequence). V dropped 5 bases and J dropped 6; count of bases not matched to a gene: 8. This CDR3 has 14 amino acids. The chain's CDR3 is CASRISQGASEAFF. CDR3 coding DNA: TGTGCCAGCAGGATATCACAGGGGGCCTCTGAAGCTTTCTTT.

This sequence joins TRBV7-2 and TRBJ2-7; D unclear. Germline CDR1 SGHTA, CDR2 FQGNSA. CDR3 length: 15 residues. V was trimmed by 4 bases and J by 0 bases, leaving 13 bases between them. Here the CDR3 reads CASSSDRSSSYEQYF. Written as DNA, the CDR3 is TGTGCCAGCAGCTCCGACCGGAGTAGCTCCTACGAGCAGTACTTC.

In its sample, this clone was seen a few times. J is TRBJ2-7 and V is TRBV4-2, with 11 bases aligning to TRBD1. The ends lost 4 bases at V and 6 bases at J; junction bases unmatched: 11. This CDR3 comprises 16 residues. Germline V gives CDR1 LGHNA, CDR2 YNFKEQ. CDR3 coding DNA: TGTGCCAGCAGCCGAGAATCGGCCGGGACAGGGGGCGAGCAGTACTTC. This codes for CASSRESAGTGGEQYF.

The chain links TRBV27 to TRBJ2-1; 8 bases map to TRBD2. Germline V gene lookup returns CDR1 MNHEY and CDR2 SMNVEV (reference sequence). This CDR3 is built from 15 residues. Trimming took 8 bases from V and 3 from J; bases not matched to a gene: 9. The CDR3 here is CASGFGLAGYNEQFF. The CDR3 nucleotides are TGTGCCAGCGGATTTGGGCTAGCGGGCTACAATGAGCAGTTCTTC.

The gene calls are TRBV10-3 and TRBJ2-5; no reliable D call. V was pared by 7 bases and J by 1 base, with 13 bases between. CDR3 length equals 14 residues. Germline CDR1 is ENHRY and CDR2 is SYGVKD. This chain's CDR3 is CAINSPGSQETQYF. The DNA for the CDR3 is TGTGCCATCAATTCCCCAGGTTCCCAAGAGACCCAGTACTTC.

The chain is built from TRBV30 and TRBJ2-7; 7 bases line up with TRBD1. This CDR3 spans 14 amino acids. The V gene's germline CDR1 is GTSNPN and CDR2 SVGIG (reference sequence). Trimming took 3 bases from V and 5 from J; bases not matched to a gene: 10. This CDR3 reads CAWRRRQGVHEQYF. In DNA, the CDR3 is TGTGCCTGGAGGAGGAGACAGGGCGTCCACGAGCAGTACTTC.

The gene calls are TRBV6-4 and TRBJ2-2; D unresolved. V was trimmed by 0 bases and J by 0 bases, leaving 8 bases between them. Germline loops: CDR1 MRHNA, CDR2 SNTAGT. The CDR3 consists of 16 residues. CDR3 nucleotide sequence: TGTGCCAGCAGTGACTCCGAGAGTACGAACACCGGGGAGCTGTTTTTT. Amino acids: CASSDSESTNTGELFF.